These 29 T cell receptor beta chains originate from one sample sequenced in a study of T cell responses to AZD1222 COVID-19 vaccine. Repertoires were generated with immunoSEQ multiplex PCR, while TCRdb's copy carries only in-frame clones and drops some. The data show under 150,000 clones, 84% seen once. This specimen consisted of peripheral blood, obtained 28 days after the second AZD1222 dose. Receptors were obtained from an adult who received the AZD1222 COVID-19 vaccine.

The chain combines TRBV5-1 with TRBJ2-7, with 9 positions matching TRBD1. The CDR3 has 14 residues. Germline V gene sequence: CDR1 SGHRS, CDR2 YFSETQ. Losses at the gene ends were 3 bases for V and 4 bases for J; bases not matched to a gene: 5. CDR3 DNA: TGCGCCAGCAGCTCCCTACAGGGGGCGTACGAGCAGTACTTC. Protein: CASSSLQGAYEQYF.

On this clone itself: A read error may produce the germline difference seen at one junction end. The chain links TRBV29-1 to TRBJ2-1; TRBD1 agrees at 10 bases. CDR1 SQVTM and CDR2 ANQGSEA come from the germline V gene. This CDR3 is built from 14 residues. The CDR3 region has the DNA TGCAGCGTTAAAGACAGGGGGCTTTACAATGAGCAGTTCTTC. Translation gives CSVKDRGLYNEQFF.

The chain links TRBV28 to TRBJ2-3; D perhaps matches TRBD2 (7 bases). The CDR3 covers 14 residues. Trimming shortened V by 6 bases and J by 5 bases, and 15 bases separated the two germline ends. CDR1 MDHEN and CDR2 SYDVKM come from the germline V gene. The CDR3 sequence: CASRIGGRRDTQYF. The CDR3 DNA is TGTGCCAGCAGAATCGGGGGGCGTAGAGATACGCAGTATTTT.

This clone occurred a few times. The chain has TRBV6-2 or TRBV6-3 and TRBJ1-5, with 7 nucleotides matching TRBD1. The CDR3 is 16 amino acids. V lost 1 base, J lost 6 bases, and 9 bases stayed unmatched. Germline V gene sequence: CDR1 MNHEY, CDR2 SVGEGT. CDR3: CASSYFPAPGGQPQHF. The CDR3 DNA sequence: TGTGCCAGCAGTTACTTCCCCGCCCCAGGGGGTCAGCCCCAGCATTTT.

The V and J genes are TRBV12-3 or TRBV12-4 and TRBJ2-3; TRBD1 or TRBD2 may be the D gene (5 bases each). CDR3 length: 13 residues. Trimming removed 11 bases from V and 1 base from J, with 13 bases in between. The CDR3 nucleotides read TGTGCCTGCACGGGACCTCGCACAGATACGCAGTATTTT. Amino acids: CACTGPRTDTQYF.

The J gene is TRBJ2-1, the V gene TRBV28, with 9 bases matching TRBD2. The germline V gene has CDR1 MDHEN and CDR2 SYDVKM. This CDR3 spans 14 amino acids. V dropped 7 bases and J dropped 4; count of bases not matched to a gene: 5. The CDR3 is CASMGGGVYNEQFF. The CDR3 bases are TGTGCCAGCATGGGCGGGGGGGTTTACAATGAGCAGTTCTTC. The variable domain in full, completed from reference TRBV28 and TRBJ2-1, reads DVKVTQSSRYLVKRTGEKVFLECVQDMDHENMFWYRQDPGLGLRLIYFSYDVKMKEKGDIPEGYSVSREKKERFSLILESASTNQTSMYLCASMGGGVYNEQFFGPGTRLTVL.

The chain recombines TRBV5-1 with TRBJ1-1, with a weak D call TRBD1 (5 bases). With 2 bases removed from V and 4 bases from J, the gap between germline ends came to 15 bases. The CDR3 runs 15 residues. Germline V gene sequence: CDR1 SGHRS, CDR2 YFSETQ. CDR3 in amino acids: CASSFSGGSITEAFF. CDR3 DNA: TGCGCCAGCAGCTTCAGTGGGGGGTCCATCACTGAAGCTTTCTTT.

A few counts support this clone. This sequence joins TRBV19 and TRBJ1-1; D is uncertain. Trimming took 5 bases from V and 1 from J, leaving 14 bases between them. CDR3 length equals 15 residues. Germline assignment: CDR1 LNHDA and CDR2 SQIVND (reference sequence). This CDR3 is CASSSPDMTNTEAFF. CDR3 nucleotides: TGTGCCAGTAGTTCCCCCGACATGACGAACACTGAAGCTTTCTTT.

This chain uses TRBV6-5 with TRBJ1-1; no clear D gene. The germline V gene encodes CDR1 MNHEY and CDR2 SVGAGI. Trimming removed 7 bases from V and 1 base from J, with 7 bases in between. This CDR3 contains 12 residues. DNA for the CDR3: TGTGCCAGCACTCCCCAGAACACTGAAGCTTTCTTT. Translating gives CASTPQNTEAFF.

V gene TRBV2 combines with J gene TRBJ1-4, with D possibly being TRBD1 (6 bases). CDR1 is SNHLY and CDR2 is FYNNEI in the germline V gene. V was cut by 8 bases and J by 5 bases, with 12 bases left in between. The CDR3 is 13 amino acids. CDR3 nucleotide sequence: TGTGCCAGCGCCCGGGACACCAATGAAAAACTGTTTTTT. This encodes CASARDTNEKLFF.

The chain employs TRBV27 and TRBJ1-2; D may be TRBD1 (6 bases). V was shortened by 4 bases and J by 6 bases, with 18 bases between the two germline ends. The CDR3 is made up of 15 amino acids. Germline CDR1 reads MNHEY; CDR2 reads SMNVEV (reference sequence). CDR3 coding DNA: TGTGCCAGCAGTTCCCGATTGACAGGAACGCATGGCTACACCTTC. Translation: CASSSRLTGTHGYTF.

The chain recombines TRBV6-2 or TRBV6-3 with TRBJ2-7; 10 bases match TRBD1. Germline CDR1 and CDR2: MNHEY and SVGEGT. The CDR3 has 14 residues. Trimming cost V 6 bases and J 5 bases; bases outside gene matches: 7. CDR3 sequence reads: CASSGRDRGHEQYF. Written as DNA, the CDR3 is TGTGCCAGCAGCGGCCGGGACAGGGGCCACGAGCAGTACTTC.

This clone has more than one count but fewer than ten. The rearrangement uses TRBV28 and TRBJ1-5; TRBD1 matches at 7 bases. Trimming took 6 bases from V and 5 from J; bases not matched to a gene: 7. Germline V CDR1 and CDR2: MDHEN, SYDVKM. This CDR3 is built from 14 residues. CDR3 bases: TGTGCCAGCAGACCCGGACAGGCTCATCAGCCCCAGCATTTT. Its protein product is CASRPGQAHQPQHF.

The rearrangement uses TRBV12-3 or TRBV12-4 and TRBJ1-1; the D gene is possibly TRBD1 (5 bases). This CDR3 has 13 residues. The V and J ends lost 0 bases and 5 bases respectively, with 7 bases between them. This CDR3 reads CASSLARGTEAFF. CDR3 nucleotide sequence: TGTGCCAGCAGTTTAGCGAGGGGAACTGAAGCTTTCTTT.

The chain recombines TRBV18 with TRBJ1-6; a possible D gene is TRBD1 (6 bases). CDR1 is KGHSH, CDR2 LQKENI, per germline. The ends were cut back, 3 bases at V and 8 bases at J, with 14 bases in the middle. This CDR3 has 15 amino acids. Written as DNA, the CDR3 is TGTGCCAGCTCACCGAGGGGGACTAAGGATTCACCCCTCCACTTT. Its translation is CASSPRGTKDSPLHF.

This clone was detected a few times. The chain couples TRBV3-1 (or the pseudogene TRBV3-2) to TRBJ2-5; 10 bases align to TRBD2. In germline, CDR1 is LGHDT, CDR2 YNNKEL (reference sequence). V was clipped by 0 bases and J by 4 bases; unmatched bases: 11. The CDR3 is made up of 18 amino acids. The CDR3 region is CASSQDGGAGGPRETQYF. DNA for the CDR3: TGTGCCAGCAGCCAAGATGGAGGAGCGGGGGGGCCGAGAGAGACCCAGTACTTC.

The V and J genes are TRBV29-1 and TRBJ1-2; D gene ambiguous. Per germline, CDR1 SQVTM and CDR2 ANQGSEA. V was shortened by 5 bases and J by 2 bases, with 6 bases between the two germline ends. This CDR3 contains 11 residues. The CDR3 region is CSVTVNYGYTF. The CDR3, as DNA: TGCAGCGTTACAGTAAACTATGGCTACACCTTC.

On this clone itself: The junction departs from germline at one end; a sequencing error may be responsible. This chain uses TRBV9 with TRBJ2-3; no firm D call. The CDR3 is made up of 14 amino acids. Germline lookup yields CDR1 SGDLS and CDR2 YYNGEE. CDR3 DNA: TGTGCCAGCACCGTAAGGTATGACACAGATACGCAGTATTTT. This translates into CASTVRYDTDTQYF.

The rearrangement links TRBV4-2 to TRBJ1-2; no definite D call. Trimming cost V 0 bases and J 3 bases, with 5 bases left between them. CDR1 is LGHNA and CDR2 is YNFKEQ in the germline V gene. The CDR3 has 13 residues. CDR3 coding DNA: TGTGCCAGCAGCCAAGATCAGGACTATGGCTACACCTTC. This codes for CASSQDQDYGYTF.

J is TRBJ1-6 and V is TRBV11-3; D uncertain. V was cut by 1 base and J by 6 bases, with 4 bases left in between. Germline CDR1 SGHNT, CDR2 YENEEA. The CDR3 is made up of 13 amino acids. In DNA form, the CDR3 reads TGTGCCAGCAGCTTAGGGGCTAATTCACCCCTCCACTTT. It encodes CASSLGANSPLHF.

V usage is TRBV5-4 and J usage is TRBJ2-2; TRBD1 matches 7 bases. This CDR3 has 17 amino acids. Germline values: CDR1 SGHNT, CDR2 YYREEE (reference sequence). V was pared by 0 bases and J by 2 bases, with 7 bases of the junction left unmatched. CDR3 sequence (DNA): TGTGCCAGCAGCTTGGCCTCGACAGGGATTAACACCGGGGAGCTGTTTTTT. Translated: CASSLASTGINTGELFF.

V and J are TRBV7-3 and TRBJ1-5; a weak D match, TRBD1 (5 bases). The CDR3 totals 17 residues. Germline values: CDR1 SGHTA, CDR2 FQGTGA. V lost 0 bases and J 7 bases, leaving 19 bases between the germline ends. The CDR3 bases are TGTGCCAGCAGCTTAACGTTGAAGCAGGGTTGTCGACAGCCCCAGCATTTT. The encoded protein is CASSLTLKQGCRQPQHF.

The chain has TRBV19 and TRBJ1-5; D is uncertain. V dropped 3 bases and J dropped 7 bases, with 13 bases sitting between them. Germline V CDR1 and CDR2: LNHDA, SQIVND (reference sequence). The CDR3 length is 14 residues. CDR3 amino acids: CASSMEYTDQPQHF. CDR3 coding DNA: TGTGCCAGTAGTATGGAGTATACGGACCAGCCCCAGCATTTT.

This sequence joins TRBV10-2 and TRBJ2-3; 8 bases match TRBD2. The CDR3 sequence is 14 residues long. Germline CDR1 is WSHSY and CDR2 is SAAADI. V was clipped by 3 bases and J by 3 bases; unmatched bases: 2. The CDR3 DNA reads TGCGCCAGCAGTGACAGCGGGGGAACAGATACGCAGTATTTT. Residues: CASSDSGGTDTQYF.

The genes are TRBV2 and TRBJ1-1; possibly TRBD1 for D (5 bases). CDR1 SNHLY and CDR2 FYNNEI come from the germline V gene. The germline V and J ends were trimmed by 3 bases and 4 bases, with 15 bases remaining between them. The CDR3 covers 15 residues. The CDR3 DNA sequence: TGTGCCAGCAGTGAGAGGATGGGGCGACTCACTGAAGCTTTCTTT. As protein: CASSERMGRLTEAFF.

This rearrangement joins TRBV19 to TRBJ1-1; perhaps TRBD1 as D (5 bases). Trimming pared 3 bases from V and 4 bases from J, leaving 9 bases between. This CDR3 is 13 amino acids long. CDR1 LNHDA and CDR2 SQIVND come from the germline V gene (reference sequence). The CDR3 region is CASSMGGSTEAFF. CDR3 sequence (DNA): TGTGCCAGTAGTATGGGGGGGAGCACTGAAGCTTTCTTT. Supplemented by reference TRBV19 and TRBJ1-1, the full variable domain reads DGGITQSPKYLFRKEGQNVTLSCEQNLNHDAMYWYRQDPGQGLRLIYYSQIVNDFQKGDIAEGYSVSREKKESFPLTVTSAQKNPTAFYLCASSMGGSTEAFFGQGTRLTVV.

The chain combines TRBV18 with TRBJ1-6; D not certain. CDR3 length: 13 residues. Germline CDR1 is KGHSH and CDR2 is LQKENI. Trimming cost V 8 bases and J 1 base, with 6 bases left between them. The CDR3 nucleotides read TGTGCCAGCACGAGGTCCTATAATTCACCCCTCCACTTT. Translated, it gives CASTRSYNSPLHF.

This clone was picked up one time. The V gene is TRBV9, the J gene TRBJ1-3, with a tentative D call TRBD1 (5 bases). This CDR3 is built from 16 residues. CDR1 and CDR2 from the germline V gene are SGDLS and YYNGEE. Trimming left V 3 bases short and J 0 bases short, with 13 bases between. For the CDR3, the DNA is TGTGCCAGCAGCGCTTCCGACAGAATCTCTGGAAACACCATATATTTT. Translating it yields CASSASDRISGNTIYF.

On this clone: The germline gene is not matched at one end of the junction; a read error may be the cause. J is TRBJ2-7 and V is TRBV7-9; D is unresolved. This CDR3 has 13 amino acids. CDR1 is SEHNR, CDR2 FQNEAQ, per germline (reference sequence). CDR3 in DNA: TGTGCCAGCAGCTCTTCGACTGACACCCTCCGGGACTTC. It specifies CASSSSTDTLRDF.